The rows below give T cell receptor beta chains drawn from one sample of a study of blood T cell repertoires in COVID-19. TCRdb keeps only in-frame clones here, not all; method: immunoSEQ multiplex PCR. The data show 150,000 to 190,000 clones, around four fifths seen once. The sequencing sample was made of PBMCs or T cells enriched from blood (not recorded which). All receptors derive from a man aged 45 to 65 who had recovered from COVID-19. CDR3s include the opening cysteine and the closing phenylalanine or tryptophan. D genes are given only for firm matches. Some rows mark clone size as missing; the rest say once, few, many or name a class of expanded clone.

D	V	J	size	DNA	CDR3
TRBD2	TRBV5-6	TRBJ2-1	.	TGTGCCAGCAGCTTGACGGGGGGGCCGGCCAGTGAGCAGTTCTTC	CASSLTGGPASEQFF
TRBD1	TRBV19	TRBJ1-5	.	TGTGCCAGTAGGGAGGACAGGGGGAGCAATCAGCCCCAGCATTTT	CASREDRGSNQPQHF
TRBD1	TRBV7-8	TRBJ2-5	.	TGTGCCAGCAGCTTCGACAGGGTACAAGAGACCCAGTACTTC	CASSFDRVQETQYF
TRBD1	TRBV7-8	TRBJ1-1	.	TGTGCCAGCAGCCGCGGACAGGTCATGAACACTGAAGCTTTCTTT	CASSRGQVMNTEAFF
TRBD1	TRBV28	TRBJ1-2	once	TGTGCCAGCATAGTTAAAAGGGGGCGAGGTGGCTACACCTTC	CASIVKRGRGGYTF
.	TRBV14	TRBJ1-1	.	TGTGCCAGCAGCCAAGAGTGGAGGGGTAACGAGGCTTTCTTT	CASSQEWRGNEAFF
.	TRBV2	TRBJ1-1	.	TGTGCCAGCGAAGGACAAGTCATGAACACTGAAGCTTTCTTT	CASEGQVMNTEAFF
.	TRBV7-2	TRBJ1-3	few	TGTGCCAGCGGAAACAGGGCTGGAGGAAACACCATATATTTT	CASGNRAGGNTIYF
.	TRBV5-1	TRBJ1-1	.	TGCGCCAGCAGCTTGTCCGGCGGGGTCACTGAAGCTTTCTTT	CASSLSGGVTEAFF
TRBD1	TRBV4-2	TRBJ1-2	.	TGTGCCAGCAGCCAAGATAGTCAGGGGGCAGTTGGCTACACCTTC	CASSQDSQGAVGYTF
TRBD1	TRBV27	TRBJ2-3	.	TGTGCCAGCAGTTTCCAGACAGGGACAGATACGCAGTATTTT	CASSFQTGTDTQYF
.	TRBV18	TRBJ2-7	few	TGTGCCAGCGAAAACAGGGCTACTCCCTACGAGCAGTACTTC	CASENRATPYEQYF
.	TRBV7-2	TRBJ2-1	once	TGTGCCAGCAGTACATCGTCGTACCATGAGCAGTTCTTC	CASSTSSYHEQFF
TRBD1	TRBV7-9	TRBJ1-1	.	TGTGCCAGCAGCTTAAATTCGGGACAGGGGTTGAACACTGAAGCTTTCTTT	CASSLNSGQGLNTEAFF
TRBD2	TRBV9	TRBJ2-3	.	TGTGCCAGCAGCATGGGACTAGCGGGCACAGATACGCAGTATTTT	CASSMGLAGTDTQYF
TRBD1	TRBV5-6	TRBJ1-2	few	TGTGCCAGCAGTCCGGACAGGGGCAATGGCTACACCTTC	CASSPDRGNGYTF
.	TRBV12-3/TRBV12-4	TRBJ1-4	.	TGTGCCAGCAGTCCAGATAATGAAAAACTGTTTTTT	CASSPDNEKLFF
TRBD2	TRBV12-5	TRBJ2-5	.	TGTGCTAGTGGCCCGGAGCGGGGGTGGGAGACCCAGTACTTC	CASGPERGWETQYF
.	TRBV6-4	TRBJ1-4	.	TGTGCCACCCCGCCCCGGGGTGCAACTAATGAAAAACTGTTTTTT	CATPPRGATNEKLFF
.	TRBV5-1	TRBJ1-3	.	TGCGCCAGCAGCTTGGGCCAGGGGAACACCATATATTTT	CASSLGQGNTIYF
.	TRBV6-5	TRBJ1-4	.	.	CASSTSGLRNEKLFF
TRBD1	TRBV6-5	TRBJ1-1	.	TGTGCCAGCCAACTAGGACAGGACGGCACTGAAGCTTTCTTT	CASQLGQDGTEAFF
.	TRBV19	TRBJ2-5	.	TGTGCCAGTAGTGAAGGGGGTCGGGAGACCCAGTACTTC	CASSEGGRETQYF
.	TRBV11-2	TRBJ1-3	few	TGTGCCAGCAGCTTACAAGCCCCTGGAAACACCATATATTTT	CASSLQAPGNTIYF
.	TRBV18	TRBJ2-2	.	TGTGCCAGCTCACCGTATCGAGATACGAACACCGGGGAGCTGTTTTTT	CASSPYRDTNTGELFF
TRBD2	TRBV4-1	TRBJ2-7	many	TGCGCCAGCAGCCAAGAATTAGCGGGGGGGTCCTACGAGCAGTACTTC	CASSQELAGGSYEQYF
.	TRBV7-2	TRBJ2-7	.	TGTGCCAGCAGCCGCGGGACAGCTACCTACGAGCAGTACTTC	CASSRGTATYEQYF
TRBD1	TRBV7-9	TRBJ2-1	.	TGTGCCAGCAGCATCCGGGACAGGGGAAACTACAATGAGCAGTTCTTC	CASSIRDRGNYNEQFF
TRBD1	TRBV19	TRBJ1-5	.	TGTGCCAGTAGTATGGCTGCAACAGGGGGCGCAGGTCAGCCCCAGCATTTT	CASSMAATGGAGQPQHF
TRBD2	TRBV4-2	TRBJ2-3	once	TGTGCCAGCAGCCAAGGTGATGGTCCTAGCGGGGGCCCCCGGGTTACGCAGTATTTT	CASSQGDGPSGGPRVTQYF
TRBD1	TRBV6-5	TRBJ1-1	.	TGTGCCAGCAGGGGACAGGGGATGAACACTGAAGCTTTCTTT	CASRGQGMNTEAFF
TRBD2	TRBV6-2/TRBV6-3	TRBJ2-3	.	TGTGCCAGCAGCCTGAGGGCGGGACTAGCGGGGGGCCTGGGCCACTTAGCTAGCACAGATACGCAGTATTTT	CASSLRAGLAGGLGHLASTDTQYF
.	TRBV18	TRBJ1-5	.	TGTGCCAGCTCACCAGGGACAAGCCCTCAGCCCCAGCATTTT	CASSPGTSPQPQHF
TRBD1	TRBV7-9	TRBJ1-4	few	TGTGCCAGCAGCCCCGGGACAGGGGGGGAAAAACTGTTTTTT	CASSPGTGGEKLFF
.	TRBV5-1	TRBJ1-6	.	TGCGCCAGCAGCTCCCTTGGACAGAATAATTCACCCCTCCACTTT	CASSSLGQNNSPLHF